These 22 T cell receptor beta chains share one sample of origin, sequenced in a study of regulatory T cells in long-lasting Graves disease. According to the study, TCR beta libraries were built with iRepertoire HTBI primers and CDR3-region Arm-PCR. MiXCR, applied by TCRdb to the multiplex PCR reads, yields one record per CDR3 protein. The sample includes under 250,000 distinct CDR3 sequences, around 20% of them seen just once. Stated time point: newly diagnosed GD, antithyroid drugs for less than 3 months. The TCR library used RNA extracted from PBMCs. Sequences were derived from peripheral blood mononuclear cells (PBMCs), sampled at new diagnosis, from a patient treated with antithyroid drugs. The receptors originated from a female donor with Graves disease.

This clonotype was seen a few times. This may stem from a read error, because a much larger clone lies one nucleotide away. V gene TRBV7-8 combines with J gene TRBJ2-7; D perhaps matches TRBD1 (6 bases). The length of the CDR3 is 15 residues. V shed 1 base and J shed 0 bases, with 10 bases lying between them. Per germline, CDR1 SGHVS and CDR2 FQNEAQ. CDR3 in DNA: TGTGCCAGCAGCTTAGGACAGGTCCCCTCCTACGAGCAGTACTTC. It yields the protein CASSLGQVPSYEQYF.

This clonotype was recorded at least ten times. J is TRBJ1-1 and V is TRBV4-1; D not resolved. V was trimmed by 3 bases and J by 3 bases, leaving 14 bases between them. The CDR3 loop spans 15 amino acids. The V gene's germline CDR1 is MGHRA and CDR2 YSYEKL. The CDR3 here is CASSQVLTTHTEAFF. DNA for the CDR3: TGCGCCAGCAGCCAGGTCCTCACCACTCACACTGAAGCTTTCTTT.

The V gene is TRBV6-2 or TRBV6-3, the J gene TRBJ2-1, with TRBD2 as a possible D gene (6 bases). The CDR3 is 19 residues long. CDR1 and CDR2 from the germline V gene are MNHEY and SVGEGT. The V end lost 5 bases, the J end lost 2 bases, and 25 bases lay between the germline ends. The CDR3 loop reads CASSERPGRVAGTYNEQFF. CDR3 DNA: TGTGCCAGCAGTGAAAGGCCTGGCCGGGTCGCGGGGACCTACAATGAGCAGTTCTTC.

This clonotype appeared many times. The rearrangement uses TRBV24-1 and TRBJ2-3; D unresolved. CDR1 is KGHDR and CDR2 is SFDVKD in the germline V gene. The CDR3 runs 13 residues. The V and J ends lost 9 bases and 12 bases respectively, with 21 bases between them. As DNA, the CDR3 is TGTGCCACCTCAGACGGTACTGCGATAATCCAGTATTTT. It specifies CATSDGTAIIQYF.

The table lists this clonotype with many counts. The chain joins TRBV11-2 to TRBJ2-5, with no clear D. Trimming cost V 2 bases and J 2 bases, with 9 bases left between them. CDR3 length equals 14 residues. Germline V lookup: CDR1 SGHAT, CDR2 FQNNGV. The CDR3 nucleotides read TGTGCCAGCAGCTTATATGGCCAGCAAGAGACCCAGTACTTC. Translated: CASSLYGQQETQYF.

In this sample, this clonotype turned up many times. The chain is built from TRBV20-1 and TRBJ1-1; weak D call: TRBD1 (5 bases). Between the trimmed V and J ends, which lost 4 bases and 3 bases, there was a span of 15 bases. CDR3 length: 14 amino acids. CDR1 is DFQATT and CDR2 is SNEGSKA in the germline V gene (reference sequence). CDR3 DNA sequence: TGCAGTGCTACGAAGGGAGAGGGGTACACTGAAGCTTTCTTT. Amino acids: CSATKGEGYTEAFF.

This clonotype was seen ten or more times. The chain has TRBV28 and TRBJ1-1; 8 nucleotides agree with TRBD1. The CDR3 runs 15 residues. The V gene's germline CDR1 is MDHEN and CDR2 SYDVKM. The junction had 7 bases not matched to a gene; V was cut back by 6 bases and J by 1 base. CDR3 DNA sequence: TGTGCCAGCAGGACTCAGGGGGCCTCGAACACTGAAGCTTTCTTT. This translates into CASRTQGASNTEAFF.

The rearrangement joins TRBV11-3 to TRBJ1-3; D unclear. The CDR3 totals 14 residues. In germline, CDR1 is SGHNT, CDR2 YENEEA. V was trimmed by 5 bases and J by 4 bases, leaving 12 bases between them. The CDR3 DNA reads as TGTGCCAGCAGCGGTCAAAGAGACGGAAACACCATATATTTT. This encodes CASSGQRDGNTIYF. The entire variable domain, with the rest obtained from reference TRBV11-3 and TRBJ1-3, is as follows: EAGVVQSPRYKIIEKKQPVAFWCNPISGHNTLYWYLQNLGQGPELLIRYENEEAVDDSQLPKDRFSAERLKGVDSTLKIQPAELGDSAVYLCASSGQRDGNTIYFGEGSWLTVV.

The rearrangement links TRBV5-1 to TRBJ1-1, with a possible D match to TRBD1 (5 bases). Trimming removed 3 bases from V and 0 bases from J, with 21 bases in between. Germline V lookup: CDR1 SGHRS, CDR2 YFSETQ. This CDR3 contains 18 residues. The CDR3 reads CASSSPLGRMGVNTEAFF. CDR3 bases: TGCGCCAGCAGCTCTCCCCTCGGCCGAATGGGGGTGAACACTGAAGCTTTCTTT.

CDR3 in DNA: TGTGCCAGCAGTGCCCGGAGCGGGGGAGGCACAGATACGCAGTATTTT. It codes for CASSARSGGGTDTQYF. This chain connects TRBV2 to TRBJ2-3; 8 nucleotides align to TRBD2. The CDR3 extends over 16 amino acids. Trimming took 4 bases from V and 1 from J; bases not matched to a gene: 7. The germline V gene encodes CDR1 SNHLY and CDR2 FYNNEI.

This clonotype has at least ten counts. V usage is TRBV6-2 or TRBV6-3 and J usage is TRBJ1-5; 8 bases align to TRBD1. The J segment lost 3 bases and the V segment lost 6 bases, leaving 4 bases of the junction unmatched. Looked up from germline, CDR1 is MNHEY and CDR2 is SVGEGT. The CDR3 contains 14 residues. The CDR3 loop is CASSKQGDNQPQHF. The CDR3 nucleotides read TGTGCCAGCAGCAAACAGGGGGACAATCAGCCCCAGCATTTT.

This clonotype showed up many times. The chain's CDR3 is CSAREKAGGRNIQYF. CDR3 bases: TGCAGTGCTAGAGAAAAGGCGGGAGGGCGAAACATTCAGTACTTC. V is TRBV20-1 and J is TRBJ2-4, with 9 bases identical to TRBD2. CDR3 length equals 15 residues. V was clipped by 0 bases and J by 6 bases; unmatched bases: 6. Germline values: CDR1 DFQATT, CDR2 SNEGSKA (reference sequence).

This clonotype turned up a few times. The gene calls are TRBV6-1 and TRBJ1-6; 7 positions agree with TRBD1. Germline V gene lookup returns CDR1 MNHNS and CDR2 SASEGT. V was clipped by 8 bases and J by 7 bases; unmatched bases: 8. This CDR3 spans 14 amino acids. The CDR3 here is CASQEGQRNSPLHF. In DNA, the CDR3 is TGTGCCAGCCAGGAGGGACAGAGGAATTCACCCCTCCACTTT.

Notes on this clonotype: A far larger clone is one base from this, pointing to a likely read error. J is TRBJ2-3 and V is TRBV7-2, with TRBD2 matching over 13 bases. The J call may be incorrect, as the DNA end agrees better with TRBJ2-1. The CDR3 has 16 amino acids. CDR1 is SGHTA, CDR2 FQGNSA, per germline. CDR3 in amino acids: CASSLGTSGRLDKQFF. The CDR3 DNA sequence: TGTGCCAGCAGCTTAGGGACTAGCGGGAGATTAGATAAGCAGTTCTTC.

The chain employs TRBV4-2 and TRBJ1-5; D gene ambiguous. Trimming removed 0 bases from V and 0 bases from J, with 6 bases in between. The CDR3 runs 15 residues. Germline loops: CDR1 LGHNA, CDR2 YNFKEQ. The CDR3 nucleotides read TGTGCCAGCAGCCAAGAACATTATAGCAATCAGCCCCAGCATTTT. This sequence encodes CASSQEHYSNQPQHF.

This clonotype was seen at least ten times. The chain couples TRBV11-3 to TRBJ2-7; tentatively, D is TRBD2 (5 bases). The CDR3 loop spans 13 amino acids. Germline assignment: CDR1 SGHNT and CDR2 YENEEA. The V end was cut by 5 bases, the J end by 7 bases, with 15 bases between. CDR3 in amino acids: CASSLLNPGEQYF. In DNA form, the CDR3 reads TGTGCCAGCAGCCTCCTAAATCCGGGGGAGCAGTACTTC.

Many counts were recorded for this clonotype. This chain joins TRBV12-3 or TRBV12-4 and TRBJ2-1; D is undetermined. The V end was cut by 2 bases, the J end by 5 bases, with 7 bases between. This CDR3 comprises 13 residues. CDR3 sequence (DNA): TGTGCCAGCAGTTTAAGGACGAACAATGAGCAGTTCTTC. Protein sequence: CASSLRTNNEQFF.

This clonotype was counted a few times. This chain links TRBV7-9 with TRBJ1-5; 8 bases line up with TRBD1. Looked up from germline, CDR1 is SEHNR and CDR2 is FQNEAQ (reference sequence). The V segment lost 4 bases and the J segment 8 bases; nucleotides outside the gene matches: 7. CDR3 length: 14 amino acids. CDR3 sequence reads: CASSSGQGPKPQHF. The CDR3 nucleotides are TGTGCCAGCAGCTCCGGACAGGGCCCAAAGCCCCAGCATTTT.

This clonotype was counted many times. The chain recombines TRBV7-9 with TRBJ1-4; D is perhaps TRBD1 (6 bases). V was pared by 7 bases and J by 5 bases, with 14 bases between. The CDR3 has 14 amino acids. Germline loops: CDR1 SEHNR, CDR2 FQNEAQ (reference sequence). In DNA, the CDR3 is TGTGCCAGCACGACTGACCAGGGGAATGAAAAACTGTTTTTT. Protein product: CASTTDQGNEKLFF. Using reference TRBV7-9 and TRBJ1-4 for the parts outside the CDR3, the full variable domain is DTGVSQNPRHKITKRGQNVTFRCDPISEHNRLYWYRQTLGQGPEFLTYFQNEAQLEKSRLLSDRFSAERPKGSFSTLEIQRTEQGDSAMYLCASTTDQGNEKLFFGSGTQLSVL.

A note on this clonotype: A much more abundant neighbour one base away suggests this may be a read error. The chain carries TRBV7-9 and TRBJ2-2; maybe TRBD2 (5 bases). CDR1 and CDR2 (germline): SEHNR, FQNEAQ (reference sequence). The CDR3 has 16 amino acids. The CDR3 DNA reads as TGTGCCAGCAGCTTAGGACGGCCGGGGTACACCAGGGAGCTGTTTTTT. Its translation is CASSLGRPGYTRELFF.

This clonotype has at least ten counts. The chain couples TRBV19 to TRBJ2-5; D possibly uses TRBD1 or TRBD2 (5 bases each). Trimming stripped 6 bases from V and 5 bases from J, with 16 bases between. CDR1 and CDR2 (germline): LNHDA, SQIVND (reference sequence). The CDR3 has 14 amino acids. Written as DNA, the CDR3 is TGTGCCAGTAGCGTGGGACCGCTACCGGAGACCCAGTACTTC. Protein product: CASSVGPLPETQYF. Drawing the rest from reference TRBV19 and TRBJ2-5, the complete variable domain is DGGITQSPKYLFRKEGQNVTLSCEQNLNHDAMYWYRQDPGQGLRLIYYSQIVNDFQKGDIAEGYSVSREKKESFPLTVTSAQKNPTAFYLCASSVGPLPETQYFGPGTRLLVL.

This clonotype was detected many times. This chain uses TRBV2 with TRBJ1-1; D gene uncertain. The CDR3 length is 12 residues. Trimming took off 8 bases at V and 1 base at J, with 8 bases between the two ends. Per germline, CDR1 SNHLY and CDR2 FYNNEI. Written as DNA, the CDR3 is TGTGCCAGCGAGGGCCCGAACACTGAAGCTTTCTTT. Its protein product is CASEGPNTEAFF. The variable domain in full, completed from reference TRBV2 and TRBJ1-1, reads EPEVTQTPSHQVTQMGQEVILRCVPISNHLYFYWYRQILGQKVEFLVSFYNNEISEKSEIFDDQFSVERPDGSNFTLKIRSTKLEDSAMYFCASEGPNTEAFFGQGTRLTVV.